One sample yielded the 14 T cell receptor beta chains listed below, sequenced in a study of fetal regulatory T cell absence and autoimmunity. The repertoire was sequenced with immunoSEQ multiplex PCR; TCRdb's copy has only in-frame clones and lacks some. The sample shows tens of thousands of clones, 70% to 85% of them seen only once. The sample was cord blood. Receptors originate from a newborn boy with IPEX syndrome.

There are a few counts of this clone. The chain uses TRBV16 and TRBJ1-1, with D hard to call. V was pared by 3 bases and J by 3 bases, with 11 bases between. Per the germline V gene, CDR1 is KGHSY and CDR2 is FQNENV. CDR3 length equals 14 residues. The CDR3 DNA reads TGTGCCAGCAGCCAGTGGAGGACTGACACTGAAGCTTTCTTT. Its protein product is CASSQWRTDTEAFF. Together with reference TRBV16 and TRBJ1-1, the CDR3 gives the full variable domain: GEEVAQTPKHLVRGEGQKAKLYCAPIKGHSYVFWYQQVLKNEFKFLISFQNENVFDETGMPKERFSAKCLPNSPCSLEIQATKLEDSAVYFCASSQWRTDTEAFFGQGTRLTVV.

This clone has just a few counts. CDR3 residues: CASSDGRSYEQYF. CDR3 sequence (DNA): TGTGCCAGCAGTGACGGTAGATCCTACGAGCAGTACTTC. This chain links TRBV2 with TRBJ2-7, with D unresolved. The CDR3 extends over 13 amino acids. V lost 3 bases and J lost 1, with 7 bases in between. CDR1 and CDR2 (germline): SNHLY, FYNNEI.

The chain employs TRBV18 and TRBJ1-1; D might be TRBD1 (6 bases). This CDR3 has 16 residues. Germline-derived CDR1 and CDR2 are KGHSH and LQKENI. The germline V and J ends were trimmed by 1 base and 5 bases, with 17 bases remaining between them. This CDR3 is CASSPRDTGGNTEAFF. CDR3 coding DNA: TGTGCCAGCTCACCACGCGATACGGGGGGCAATACTGAAGCTTTCTTT.

The V gene is TRBV7-9, the J gene TRBJ2-3; D not certain. Germline values: CDR1 SEHNR, CDR2 FQNEAQ (reference sequence). Trimming stripped 2 bases from V and 2 bases from J, with 11 bases between. The CDR3 covers 15 residues. The CDR3 DNA is TGTGCCAGCAGCTTATTCGGGCGGAACACAGATACGCAGTATTTT. It encodes CASSLFGRNTDTQYF.

The chain has TRBV27 and TRBJ2-7; 7 bases map to TRBD2. This CDR3 comprises 12 residues. Germline V gene sequence: CDR1 MNHEY, CDR2 SMNVEV (reference sequence). After removal of 5 bases from V and 11 bases from J, the junction contained 9 bases not matched to a gene. CDR3 region: CASSPPGRAKYF. For the CDR3, the DNA is TGTGCCAGCAGTCCCCCAGGGAGGGCAAAGTACTTC.

The rearrangement uses TRBV9 and TRBJ1-1, with no clear D. Germline V lookup: CDR1 SGDLS, CDR2 YYNGEE. The CDR3 has 14 amino acids. The V and J ends lost 2 bases and 0 bases respectively, with 8 bases between them. The CDR3 reads CASSVYPLNTEAFF. The CDR3 DNA follows: TGTGCCAGCAGCGTCTACCCCTTGAACACTGAAGCTTTCTTT. Complete variable domain (other parts from reference TRBV9 and TRBJ1-1): DSGVTQTPKHLITATGQRVTLRCSPRSGDLSVYWYQQSLDQGLQFLIQYYNGEERAKGNILERFSAQQFPDLHSELNLSSLELGDSALYFCASSVYPLNTEAFFGQGTRLTVV.

The CDR3 DNA sequence: TGCGCCAGCAGCGTTCGACTAGCGGGAGAGTACGAGCAGTACTTC. Its protein is CASSVRLAGEYEQYF. The chain carries TRBV5-1 and TRBJ2-7, with 12 bases matching TRBD2. Germline values: CDR1 SGHRS, CDR2 YFSETQ. With 4 bases clipped from V and 4 bases from J, the junction kept 6 bases outside the gene matches. CDR3 length equals 15 residues.

The rearrangement uses TRBV4-2 and TRBJ2-7; D is uncertain. The V end was cut by 0 bases, the J end by 3 bases, with 12 bases between. CDR3 length: 15 residues. CDR1 is LGHNA and CDR2 is YNFKEQ in the germline V gene. Written as DNA, the CDR3 is TGTGCCAGCAGCCAAGACAAGGGCAGCTTCTACGAGCAGTACTTC. Translation gives CASSQDKGSFYEQYF.

The chain employs TRBV5-5 and TRBJ2-1; 7 bases map to TRBD2. The CDR3 covers 11 residues. V lost 4 bases and J lost 12; bases outside the gene matches: 4. Germline CDR1 and CDR2: SGHKS and YYEKEE (reference sequence). The CDR3 sequence: CASSLTGGQFF. The CDR3 bases are TGTGCCAGCAGCCTGACGGGAGGGCAGTTCTTC.

This chain connects TRBV7-2 to TRBJ2-3; 7 bases map to TRBD2. There are 16 residues in the CDR3. Per germline, CDR1 SGHTA and CDR2 FQGNSA. J lost 3 bases, V lost 5 bases, and 11 bases had no gene match. In DNA, the CDR3 is TGTGCCAGCAGCAACAAAAGGACTAGTCTTACAGATACGCAGTATTTT. Protein sequence: CASSNKRTSLTDTQYF.

This clone was seen only a few times. The chain couples TRBV7-2 to TRBJ1-2, with D perhaps matching TRBD1 (5 bases). V lost 4 bases and J 0 bases, leaving 6 bases between the germline ends. CDR3 size: 13 residues. Germline V lookup: CDR1 SGHTA, CDR2 FQGNSA. DNA of the CDR3: TGTGCCAGCAGCTCGGACACTAACTATGGCTACACCTTC. This codes for CASSSDTNYGYTF.

The chain links TRBV6-5 to TRBJ1-1; no firm D call. The CDR3 is 13 amino acids. V was shortened by 7 bases and J by 1 base, with 10 bases between the two germline ends. The germline V gene encodes CDR1 MNHEY and CDR2 SVGAGI. The CDR3 DNA follows: TGTGCCAGCAAACGGTCAGGGAACACTGAAGCTTTCTTT. Translation gives CASKRSGNTEAFF.

V gene TRBV9 combines with J gene TRBJ2-3, with D tentatively TRBD1 or TRBD2 (5 bases each). Germline CDR1 is SGDLS and CDR2 is YYNGEE. The length of the CDR3 is 12 residues. V lost 4 bases, J lost 6 bases, and 9 bases lay in between. The CDR3 DNA sequence: TGTGCCAGCAGCTTATGGGGGGATACGCAGTATTTT. It translates to CASSLWGDTQYF.

This clone was counted a few times. The chain employs TRBV10-3 and TRBJ1-2; D remains ambiguous. V gave up 5 bases and J gave up 1 base, with 8 bases separating them. The germline CDR1 and CDR2 sequences are ENHRY and SYGVKD. The CDR3 contains 13 residues. The CDR3 region has the DNA TGTGCCATCAGTTTCCCGGGTAACTATGGCTACACCTTC. Translation gives CAISFPGNYGYTF.